Below, one TCR beta chain is given with its context. Its antigen is not known. The data were produced by immunoSEQ multiplex PCR, yet TCRdb's version contains in-frame clones alone and is incomplete. This sample carries more than 50,000 clones, approximately 89% of them seen once, and the ten largest clones take around 2%. Indicated time point: week 11, during vaccination. Every single dose of the vaccine, 300 ug of mutant IDH1 20-mer peptide, came with topical imiquimod. The data are from a study of a mutant IDH1 vaccine in newly diagnosed glioma. Study in general: Patients received vaccination from 4-6 weeks after radiotherapy alone, or with temozolomide cycles.

The length of the CDR3 is 14 residues. CDR1 SGHTA and CDR2 FQGNSA come from the germline V gene. Trimming took 5 bases from V and 8 from J; bases not matched to a gene: 8. The rearrangement links TRBV7-2 to TRBJ2-4, with 8 bases identical to TRBD2. This TCR derives from a man aged 35 to 55 with glioma. Sequencing was performed on PBMCs, taken from a glioma patient whose treatment included an IDH1 peptide vaccine. CDR3 region: CASSPGGGYDIQYF. The CDR3 DNA reads as TGTGCCAGCAGCCCCGGCGGGGGGTACGACATTCAGTACTTC.